These T cell receptor beta chains were read from a single sample in a study of blood T cell repertoires in COVID-19. TCRdb keeps only in-frame clones here, not all; method: immunoSEQ multiplex PCR. This table holds approximately 200,000 clones, approximately 86% found once. Sequencing used PBMCs or T cells enriched from blood (not recorded which). These receptors were collected from a woman in her 30s who had been exposed to COVID-19. CDR3s include the opening cysteine and the closing phenylalanine or tryptophan. Clone size is not always given. Where it is, it says once, few, many or a class for expanded clones.

j_gene,abundance,v_gene,CDR3aa
TRBJ1-2,.,TRBV30,CAWSRGYGYTF
TRBJ1-1,.,TRBV29-1,CSGQWSNTEAFF
TRBJ1-2,few,TRBV27,CASSSQGALGYGYTF
TRBJ1-1,.,TRBV27,CASSAFNRGRRAFF
TRBJ2-3,few,TRBV18,CASSPNPGGRGDTQYF
TRBJ1-1,.,TRBV30,CAWKVDRGVNTEAFF
TRBJ2-7,many,TRBV10-3,CAISESSGKYEQYF
TRBJ1-1,.,TRBV27,CASSLLKLTGGPTEAFF
TRBJ2-5,.,TRBV18,CASSGDTETQYF
TRBJ1-6,few,TRBV19,CASMKRSNSPLHF
TRBJ2-7,.,TRBV5-1,CASSPTSGGGSYEQYF
TRBJ2-3,.,TRBV5-1,CASSLGLQGVTDTQYF
TRBJ2-7,.,TRBV5-5,CASSSGLAGPSYEQYF
TRBJ2-5,.,TRBV7-8,CASSPQGLGETQYF
TRBJ1-3,.,TRBV5-1,CASSPGPGGRGNTIYF
TRBJ2-1,.,TRBV29-1,CSVDLAGAHYNEQFF
TRBJ1-1,.,TRBV6-5,CASTGTGGTEAFF
TRBJ1-4,.,TRBV9,CASSLGGFREKLFF
TRBJ2-2,few,TRBV2,CASSPIAGGVGTGELFF
TRBJ1-4,.,TRBV28,CASSLPKEKLFF
TRBJ1-4,once,TRBV19,CASSTGIRYGEKLFF
TRBJ2-7,.,TRBV11-2,CASSLEADYEQYF
TRBJ1-2,once,TRBV7-9,CASSRSGGSNYGYTF
TRBJ1-6,.,TRBV5-6,CASSSTGYDSPLHF
TRBJ1-3,.,TRBV9,CASSNGRPRAGNTIYF